This T cell receptor (beta chain) was found in a study of PD-L1 blockade in urothelial cancer. Overall study context: Each blood sample yielded a median of 141,255 T cells.

As to time point: pretreatment peripheral blood. Profiling relied on immunoSEQ multiplex PCR, and the TCRdb table lists in-frame clones only, not all of them. The profile shows approximately 48,000 clones, around 90% of them singletons. CDR1 and CDR2 from the germline V gene are MDHEN and SYDVKM. The CDR3 contains 17 residues. With V trimmed by 3 bases and J by 5 bases, 16 bases remained unmatched. This chain connects TRBV28 to TRBJ2-7; 7 nucleotides line up with TRBD2. The specimen comprised PBMCs, sampled around atezolizumab (anti-PD-L1) treatment. The receptor's source is a woman aged 60 to 75 with urothelial cancer. The CDR3 spells CASSFTGTATRGNEQYF. DNA of the CDR3: TGTGCCAGCAGTTTCACCGGGACGGCTACGCGGGGGAACGAGCAGTACTTC.